This T cell receptor (beta chain) was identified during a study of HIV-infected patients and healthy controls. This clonotype has just a few counts. TCRdb reprocessed the 5' RACE reads via MiXCR and lists one record per CDR3 protein. The profile shows around 67,000 distinct CDR3 sequences, approximately 16% of them singletons. Germline assignment: CDR1 SGHDN and CDR2 FVKESK. The CDR3 covers 15 residues. Deletions cut 6 bases from V and 2 bases from J, with 17 bases between. The gene calls are TRBV14 and TRBJ2-7, with D perhaps matching TRBD1 or TRBD2 (5 bases each). The source of this sequence is a human donor in good health. Sample: CD4+ T cells from blood. The chain's CDR3 is CASRPSGLPAYEQYF. In DNA, the CDR3 is TGTGCCAGCAGACCGTCGGGGCTCCCAGCCTACGAGCAGTACTTC.